This T cell receptor beta chain was captured in a study of CD8 T cells in ankylosing spondylitis (dated by TCRdb to the late 2010s). As for the study more broadly: The study set out to find disease-linked TCR variants by profiling T cell receptor beta repertoires in ankylosing spondylitis patients and healthy donors. The whole study cohort included 95 to 130 healthy donors and some 27 ankylosing spondylitis patients. Peripheral blood samples were taken, and synovial fluid was additionally collected from ankylosing spondylitis patients. What the authors observed across the whole study: Blood from ankylosing spondylitis patients appeared to be characterized by a TCR beta motif composed of several highly homologous amino acid variants. The disease-linked clones were reported as significantly enriched in matched synovial fluid samples from ankylosing spondylitis patients. The disease-linked clones had a CD8+ phenotype and were found at relatively low frequencies in peripheral blood. Some of the motif variants had been reported before in the synovial fluid and blood of reactive arthritis patients, a finding that suggests common disease-initiation mechanisms.

Inclusive of the bounding cysteine and phenylalanine, the CDR3 is 16 residues long. Here the CDR3 DNA is all that survives: 48 bases in frame from base 1. The germline V gene provides CDR1 SGDLS and CDR2 YYNGEE. The V end gives up 4 bases and the J end 2 bases, leaving 9 bases in the junction not matched to a gene. Sequencing relied on an Illumina HiSeq 2500. Quantitative 5'-RACE with molecular barcodes was the method used to prepare the TCR beta libraries. From the authors' description of their analysis: Disease-linked TCR variants were identified with a new computational method built on a probabilistic model of VDJ rearrangement. TCRdb applied fastp at Q25 and MiXCR to the public reads, then kept only in-frame beta chains. Duplicate CDR3 protein sequences are folded into a single record with the most common DNA and genes. The V and J calls shown here were made by TCRdb, not taken from the authors' results. The sample has 29,000 or so distinct CDR3 sequences on record, roughly 5% of them singletons. In total, the top ten clones hold around 1.9% of the sample.

As concerns this clonotype: Its antigen remains undetermined. No qualities accompany the bases; no much larger clone lies one base away.

The chain is made from TRBV9 and TRBJ2-7; TRBD1 matches 10 bases in the middle. The sequencing sample was made of blood, either unsorted or a sorted T cell fraction (not recorded which). The receptor was derived from a female donor with ankylosing spondylitis or in good health (not recorded which). CDR3 protein: CASSLTPGQGTYEQYF. In nucleotides, the sequence is TGTGCCAGCAGCTTGACGCCGGGACAGGGGACCTACGAGCAGTACTTC. With all but the CDR3 taken from the reference TRBV9 and TRBJ2-7 genes, the full variable domain is: DSGVTQTPKHLITATGQRVTLRCSPRSGDLSVYWYQQSLDQGLQFLIQYYNGEERAKGNILERFSAQQFPDLHSELNLSSLELGDSALYFCASSLTPGQGTYEQYFGPGTRLTVT.